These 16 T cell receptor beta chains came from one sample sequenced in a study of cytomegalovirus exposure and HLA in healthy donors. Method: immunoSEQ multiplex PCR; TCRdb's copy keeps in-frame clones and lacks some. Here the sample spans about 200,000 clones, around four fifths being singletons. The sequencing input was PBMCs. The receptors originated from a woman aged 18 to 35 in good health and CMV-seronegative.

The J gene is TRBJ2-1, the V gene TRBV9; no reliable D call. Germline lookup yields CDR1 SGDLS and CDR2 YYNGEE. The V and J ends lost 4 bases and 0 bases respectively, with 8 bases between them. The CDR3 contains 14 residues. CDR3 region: CASSTLSSYNEQFF. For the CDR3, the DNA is TGTGCCAGCAGCACCCTTAGCTCCTACAATGAGCAGTTCTTC.

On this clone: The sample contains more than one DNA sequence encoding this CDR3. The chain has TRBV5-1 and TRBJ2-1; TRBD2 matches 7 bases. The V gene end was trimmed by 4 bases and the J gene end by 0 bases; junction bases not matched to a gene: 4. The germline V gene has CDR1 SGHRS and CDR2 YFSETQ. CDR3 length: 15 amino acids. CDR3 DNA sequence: TGCGCCAGCAGCCAAGCGGGGAGCTCCTACAATGAGCAGTTCTTC. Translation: CASSQAGSSYNEQFF. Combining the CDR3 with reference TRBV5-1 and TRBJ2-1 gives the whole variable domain KAGVTQTPRYLIKTRGQQVTLSCSPISGHRSVSWYQQTPGQGLQFLFEYFSETQRNKGNFPGRFSGRQFSNSRSEMNVSTLELGDSALYLCASSQAGSSYNEQFFGPGTRLTVL.

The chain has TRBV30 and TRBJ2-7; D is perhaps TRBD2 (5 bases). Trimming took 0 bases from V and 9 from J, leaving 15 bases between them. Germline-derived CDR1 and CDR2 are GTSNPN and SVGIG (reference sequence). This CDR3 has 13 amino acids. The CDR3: CAWSVRISAAQYF. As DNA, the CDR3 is TGTGCCTGGAGTGTACGTATTAGCGCGGCGCAGTACTTC.

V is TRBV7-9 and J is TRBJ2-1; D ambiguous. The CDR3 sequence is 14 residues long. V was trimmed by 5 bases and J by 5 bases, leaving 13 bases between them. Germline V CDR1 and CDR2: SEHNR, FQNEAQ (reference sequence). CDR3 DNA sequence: TGTGCCAGCAGCCGCCCTCAAGAAAACAATGAGCAGTTCTTC. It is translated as CASSRPQENNEQFF.

This chain's CDR3 is CASSGPNRSYGYTF. CDR3 bases: TGTGCCAGCAGCGGGCCGAACAGGAGCTATGGCTACACCTTC. The chain recombines TRBV6-5 with TRBJ1-2; D is perhaps TRBD1 (5 bases). The germline CDR1 and CDR2 sequences are MNHEY and SVGAGI. With 6 bases removed from V and 4 bases from J, the gap between germline ends came to 15 bases. This CDR3 is 14 amino acids long.

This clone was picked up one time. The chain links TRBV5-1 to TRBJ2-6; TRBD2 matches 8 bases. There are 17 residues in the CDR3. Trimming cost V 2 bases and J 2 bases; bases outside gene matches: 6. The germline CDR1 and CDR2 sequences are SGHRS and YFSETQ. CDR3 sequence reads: CASSFPGRAPGANVLTF. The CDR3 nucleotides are TGCGCCAGCAGCTTTCCCGGGAGGGCCCCTGGGGCCAACGTCCTGACTTTC.

CDR3 in DNA: TGTGCCAGCACCTTACGATCCGTCCACGAGCAGTACTTC. Translated, it gives CASTLRSVHEQYF. This chain uses TRBV28 with TRBJ2-7, with D uncertain. CDR3 length: 13 amino acids. Trimming took 7 bases from V and 5 from J, leaving 15 bases between them. Germline values: CDR1 MDHEN, CDR2 SYDVKM.

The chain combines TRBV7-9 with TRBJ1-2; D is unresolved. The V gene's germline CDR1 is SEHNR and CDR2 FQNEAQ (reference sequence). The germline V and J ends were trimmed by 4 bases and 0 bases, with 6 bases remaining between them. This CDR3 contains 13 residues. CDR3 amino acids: CASSSIANYGYTF. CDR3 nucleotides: TGTGCCAGCAGCTCCATAGCTAACTATGGCTACACCTTC.

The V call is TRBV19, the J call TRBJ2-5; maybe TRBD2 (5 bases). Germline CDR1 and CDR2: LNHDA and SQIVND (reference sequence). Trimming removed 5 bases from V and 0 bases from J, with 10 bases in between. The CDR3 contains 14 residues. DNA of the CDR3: TGTGCCAGTAGTCGAGGGCGGTACCAAGAGACCCAGTACTTC. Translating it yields CASSRGRYQETQYF.

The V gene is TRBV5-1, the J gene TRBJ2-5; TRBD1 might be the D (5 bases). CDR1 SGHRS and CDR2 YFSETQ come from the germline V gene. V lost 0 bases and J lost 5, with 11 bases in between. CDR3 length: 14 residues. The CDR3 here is CASSLARAEETQYF. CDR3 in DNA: TGCGCCAGCAGCTTGGCCAGGGCCGAGGAGACCCAGTACTTC. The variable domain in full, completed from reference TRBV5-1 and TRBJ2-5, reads KAGVTQTPRYLIKTRGQQVTLSCSPISGHRSVSWYQQTPGQGLQFLFEYFSETQRNKGNFPGRFSGRQFSNSRSEMNVSTLELGDSALYLCASSLARAEETQYFGPGTRLLVL.

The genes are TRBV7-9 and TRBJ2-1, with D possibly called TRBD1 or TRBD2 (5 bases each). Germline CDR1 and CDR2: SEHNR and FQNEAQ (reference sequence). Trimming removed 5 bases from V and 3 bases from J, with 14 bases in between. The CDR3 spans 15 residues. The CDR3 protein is CASSPVKGSYNEQFF. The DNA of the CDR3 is TGTGCCAGCAGCCCTGTGAAGGGGAGCTACAATGAGCAGTTCTTC.

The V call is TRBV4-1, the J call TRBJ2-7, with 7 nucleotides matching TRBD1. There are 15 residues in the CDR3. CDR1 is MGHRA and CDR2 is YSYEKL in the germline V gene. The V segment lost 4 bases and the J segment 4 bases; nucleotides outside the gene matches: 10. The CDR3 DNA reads TGCGCCAGCAGCCGAGCCGGGACAGCAAGTTACGAGCAGTACTTC. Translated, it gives CASSRAGTASYEQYF.

The CDR3 sequence is CASQGPNNSPLHF. CDR3 nucleotide sequence: TGCGCCAGCCAAGGGCCCAATAATTCACCCCTCCACTTT. The rearrangement uses TRBV5-1 and TRBJ1-6, with D uncertain. V lost 7 bases, J lost 5 bases, and 10 bases lay in between. Per the germline V gene, CDR1 is SGHRS and CDR2 is YFSETQ. This CDR3 has 13 amino acids.

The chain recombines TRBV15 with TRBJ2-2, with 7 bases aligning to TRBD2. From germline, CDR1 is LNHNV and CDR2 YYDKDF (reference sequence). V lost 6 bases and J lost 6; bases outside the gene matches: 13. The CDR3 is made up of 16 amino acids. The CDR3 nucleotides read TGTGCCACCAGGATCGGCCGGACTAGTATCCCCGGGGAGCTGTTTTTT. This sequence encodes CATRIGRTSIPGELFF. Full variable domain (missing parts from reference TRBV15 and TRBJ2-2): DAMVIQNPRYQVTQFGKPVTLSCSQTLNHNVMYWYQQKSSQAPKLLFHYYDKDFNNEADTPDNFQSRRPNTSFCFLDIRSPGLGDTAMYLCATRIGRTSIPGELFFGEGSRLTVL.

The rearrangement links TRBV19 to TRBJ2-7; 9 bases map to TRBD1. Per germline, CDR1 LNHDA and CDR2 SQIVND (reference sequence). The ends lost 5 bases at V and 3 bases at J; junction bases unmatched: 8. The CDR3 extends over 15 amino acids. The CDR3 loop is CASSAHPGQGYEQYF. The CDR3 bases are TGTGCCAGTAGTGCCCACCCGGGACAGGGCTACGAGCAGTACTTC.

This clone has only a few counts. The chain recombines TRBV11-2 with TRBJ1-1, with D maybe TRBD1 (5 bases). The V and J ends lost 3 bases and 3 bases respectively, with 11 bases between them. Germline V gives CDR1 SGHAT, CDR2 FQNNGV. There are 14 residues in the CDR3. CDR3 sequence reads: CASSFRGEDTEAFF. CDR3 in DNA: TGTGCCAGCAGCTTTAGGGGTGAGGACACTGAAGCTTTCTTT.